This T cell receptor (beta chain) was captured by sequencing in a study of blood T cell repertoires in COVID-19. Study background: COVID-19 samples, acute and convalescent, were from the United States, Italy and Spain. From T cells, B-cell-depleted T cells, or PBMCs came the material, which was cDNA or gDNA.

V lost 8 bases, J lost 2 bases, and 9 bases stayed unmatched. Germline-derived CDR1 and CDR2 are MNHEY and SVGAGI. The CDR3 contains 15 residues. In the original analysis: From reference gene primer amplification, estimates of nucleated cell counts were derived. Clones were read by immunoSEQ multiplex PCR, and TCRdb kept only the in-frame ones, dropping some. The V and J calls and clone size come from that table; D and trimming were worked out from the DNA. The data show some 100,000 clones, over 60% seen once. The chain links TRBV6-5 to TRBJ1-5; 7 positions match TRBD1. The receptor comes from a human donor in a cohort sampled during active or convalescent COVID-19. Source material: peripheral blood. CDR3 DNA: TGTGCCAGCGGGACAGAAAAAAATCGCAATCAGCCCCAGCATTTT. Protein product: CASGTEKNRNQPQHF.